A selection of T cell receptor beta chains follows, all from one sample in a study of cytomegalovirus exposure and HLA in healthy donors. Clones were read by immunoSEQ multiplex PCR, and TCRdb kept only the in-frame ones, dropping some. The sample features 87,000 or so clones, with 15% in its top ten. Sequencing used PBMCs. The receptors here all came from a man in his fifties or sixties in good health and CMV-seropositive. Both conserved end residues are part of each CDR3.

length: 15; V: TRBV14; CDR3: CASSQDVGGTDTQYF
length: 14; V: TRBV9; CDR3: CASSVSFSYNEQFF
length: 15; V: TRBV19; CDR3: CASRHPGGLRNEQFF
length: 15; V: TRBV7-9; CDR3: CASSRGQGSYNEQFF
length: 13; V: TRBV7-3; CDR3: CASSLSTSAEQFF
length: 13; V: TRBV11-3; CDR3: CASSLDPWPEAFF
length: 16; V: TRBV5-5; CDR3: CASSLGWVGANTEAFF
length: 15; V: TRBV5-6; CDR3: CASSFDGGFNYGYTF
length: 13; V: TRBV5-6; CDR3: CASTLRGDYGYTF
length: 13; V: TRBV7-2; CDR3: CASSASARDGYTF
length: 15; V: TRBV4-1; CDR3: CASSQARTQNEKLFF
length: 14; V: TRBV28; CDR3: CASSLVQGGNTIYF
length: 15; V: TRBV7-2; CDR3: CASSRGTAYNSPLHF
length: 17; V: TRBV19; CDR3: CASSIQPDRSSGNTIYF
length: 11; V: TRBV29-1; CDR3: CSVVSGGAYTF
length: 14; V: TRBV12-5; CDR3: CASGSRDSGYGYTF
length: 13; V: TRBV5-1; CDR3: CASSPGGTTEAFF
length: 16; V: TRBV15; CDR3: CATSSREGLISGELFF